These T cell receptor beta chains were read from a single sample in a study of OX40 agonist ivuxolimab in advanced cancers. Only in-frame clones appear in the TCRdb table, and some are missing; sequencing was by immunoSEQ multiplex PCR. The data contain roughly 80,000 clones, 85% to 95% of them seen just once; the ten biggest clones take up 0.55% to 0.7%. Here the sequenced sample was CD4+ or CD8+ T cells sorted from blood, taken in a trial of the OX40 agonist ivuxolimab. The receptors come from an adult with an advanced solid tumor such as melanoma, head and neck, liver or kidney cancer. Each CDR3 is given with its conserved first and last residue. The D gene is left open where the match is weak. Rows give clone size only sometimes, using once, few, many, or a class for an expanded clone.

13	NA	NA	TRBJ1-1	TRBV7-9	CASSPLGDTEAFF	TGTGCCAGCAGCCCGCTAGGTGACACTGAAGCTTTCTTT
17	NA	NA	TRBJ2-5	TRBV15	CATSRDRGGADQETQYF	TGTGCCACCAGCAGAGATCGAGGTGGGGCGGACCAAGAGACCCAGTACTTC
15	NA	NA	TRBJ2-1	TRBV6-5	CASSYSGLTYNEQFF	TGTGCCAGCAGTTACTCGGGACTCACGTACAATGAGCAGTTCTTC
13	NA	NA	TRBJ1-2	TRBV6-1	CASSDPLLNGYTF	TGTGCCAGCAGTGATCCCTTATTAAACGGCTACACCTTC
16	TRBD1	few	TRBJ1-4	TRBV7-8	CASSPTLWTGNEKLFF	TGTGCCAGCAGCCCGACCTTATGGACAGGGAATGAAAAACTGTTTTTT
13	NA	NA	TRBJ2-3	TRBV7-2	CASSWDSGGAQYF	TGTGCCAGCAGCTGGGACTCGGGCGGAGCGCAGTATTTT
17	NA	NA	TRBJ2-1	TRBV7-2	CASTPSGGTGLYNEQFF	TGTGCCAGCACCCCGTCGGGGGGGACAGGGCTTTACAATGAGCAGTTCTTC
15	NA	NA	TRBJ2-7	TRBV5-1	CASSEVAGRSYEQYF	TGCGCCAGCAGCGAAGTGGCGGGCCGCTCCTACGAGCAGTACTTC
15	TRBD1	NA	TRBJ1-2	TRBV6-5	CASSYSSGGDYGYTF	TGTGCCAGCAGTTACTCGTCAGGGGGAGACTATGGCTACACCTTC
15	TRBD1	NA	TRBJ2-1	TRBV27	CASSGTGTGDNEQFF	TGTGCCAGCAGCGGCACCGGGACAGGGGACAATGAGCAGTTCTTC
14	NA	NA	TRBJ2-7	TRBV27	CASREAGRSYEQYF	TGTGCCAGCAGGGAGGCTGGACGGTCCTACGAGCAGTACTTC
14	NA	NA	TRBJ1-1	TRBV5-1	CASSLAQGNTEAFF	TGCGCCAGCAGCTTGGCCCAAGGGAACACTGAAGCTTTCTTT
15	TRBD2	once	TRBJ2-7	TRBV28	CASSKGGGLRYEQYF	TGTGCCAGCAGTAAAGGCGGGGGACTTCGCTACGAGCAGTACTTC
14	NA	NA	TRBJ2-6	TRBV19	CASRQGSGANVLTF	TGTGCCAGTAGACAGGGATCTGGGGCCAACGTCCTGACTTTC
15	TRBD1	NA	TRBJ2-1	TRBV7-2	CASSLRHTQGAFKFF	TGTGCCAGCAGCTTGCGTCATACACAGGGGGCATTTAAGTTCTTC
14	TRBD1	NA	TRBJ1-5	TRBV7-2	CASSLQGASQPQHF	TGTGCCAGCAGCCTTCAGGGGGCATCTCAGCCCCAGCATTTT
13	NA	few	TRBJ2-2	TRBV28	CASRWEVAGELFF	TGTGCCAGCAGGTGGGAGGTCGCCGGGGAGCTGTTTTTT
15	TRBD1	NA	TRBJ2-1	TRBV9	CASSVDGTGYNEQFF	TGTGCCAGCAGCGTAGACGGGACAGGCTACAATGAGCAGTTCTTC
15	TRBD1	NA	TRBJ1-1	TRBV18	CASSPGQGDYTEAFF	TGTGCCAGCTCACCGGGACAGGGGGACTACACTGAAGCTTTCTTT
13	NA	NA	TRBJ1-5	TRBV4-2	CASSQAGNQPQHF	TGTGCCAGCAGCCAGGCAGGGAATCAGCCCCAGCATTTT
13	TRBD1	NA	TRBJ2-7	TRBV11-3	CASSFTGGHEQYF	TGTGCCAGCAGCTTCACAGGGGGACACGAGCAGTACTTC
16	NA	NA	TRBJ1-6	TRBV4-2	CASSQEGGVGDSPLHF	TGTGCCAGCAGCCAAGAGGGGGGTGTGGGGGATTCACCCCTCCACTTT
15	NA	NA	TRBJ2-1	TRBV7-2	CASSRRASSYNEQFF	TGTGCCAGCAGCCGACGAGCAAGCTCCTACAATGAGCAGTTCTTC
20	TRBD2	NA	TRBJ2-3	TRBV4-3	CASSHASLAGTLEIPNTQYF	TGCGCCAGCAGCCACGCGTCCTTAGCGGGAACTCTTGAGATACCCAATACGCAGTATTTT
14	TRBD2	NA	TRBJ2-5	TRBV5-4	CASRPSGVQETQYF	TGTGCCAGCAGGCCTAGCGGGGTTCAAGAGACCCAGTACTTC
13	NA	NA	TRBJ1-2	TRBV6-5	CASRAWEGYGYTF	TGTGCCAGCAGAGCTTGGGAGGGCTATGGCTACACCTTC
16	NA	NA	TRBJ2-1	TRBV15	CATSRDLHGSGNRQFF	TGTGCCACCAGCAGAGACCTACATGGTAGCGGCAATAGGCAGTTCTTC
16	NA	NA	TRBJ2-7	TRBV21-1	CASSKEERGPTYEQYF	TGTGCCAGCAGCAAAGAGGAACGGGGCCCCACCTACGAGCAGTACTTC
12	NA	once	TRBJ2-3	TRBV5-6	CASSLWTDTQYF	TGTGCCAGCAGCCTGTGGACAGATACGCAGTATTTT
15	NA	NA	TRBJ2-2	TRBV5-1	CASSSATTNTGELFF	TGCGCCAGCAGCTCCGCGACAACTAACACCGGGGAGCTGTTTTTT
15	TRBD1	NA	TRBJ1-4	TRBV25-1	CASSEYGHRGEKLFF	TGTGCCAGCAGTGAATATGGACACAGGGGTGAAAAACTGTTTTTT
15	NA	NA	TRBJ1-2	TRBV28	CASCPSGAPRSGYTF	TGTGCCAGCTGTCCCTCAGGGGCTCCGCGATCCGGCTACACCTTC
18	TRBD1	once	TRBJ1-6	TRBV27	CASSLSGARTGYNSPLHF	TGTGCCAGCAGTTTATCGGGCGCTAGGACAGGGTATAATTCACCCCTCCACTTT
15	NA	few	TRBJ1-5	TRBV28	CASSWVGIGNQPQHF	TGTGCCAGCAGTTGGGTGGGGATTGGCAATCAGCCCCAGCATTTT
13	TRBD1	NA	TRBJ1-1	TRBV28	CASRKQGRTEAFF	TGTGCCAGCAGGAAACAGGGGAGGACTGAAGCTTTCTTT
16	TRBD2	NA	TRBJ2-3	TRBV11-1	CASSLGLAGVLATQYF	TGTGCCAGCAGTCTGGGACTAGCGGGAGTGTTAGCTACGCAGTATTTT
16	TRBD1	NA	TRBJ2-6	TRBV5-1	CASSFRTGTGANVLTF	TGCGCCAGCAGCTTCCGGACAGGGACAGGGGCCAACGTCCTGACTTTC
12	NA	NA	TRBJ2-1	TRBV12-5	CASGLGNNEQFF	TGTGCTAGTGGTTTGGGGAACAATGAGCAGTTCTTC
15	NA	once	TRBJ2-1	TRBV7-9	CASSLQVSPINEQFF	TGTGCCAGCAGCTTACAAGTTTCTCCCATCAATGAGCAGTTCTTC
15	NA	NA	TRBJ2-3	TRBV27	CASSFTGRESDTQYF	TGTGCCAGCAGTTTTACAGGGAGAGAGTCAGATACGCAGTATTTT
15	NA	NA	TRBJ2-1	TRBV7-3	CASSFGTPSYNEQFF	TGTGCCAGCAGCTTCGGGACTCCTTCCTACAATGAGCAGTTCTTC
12	NA	NA	TRBJ1-5	TRBV6-1	CASSDYSQPQHF	TGTGCCAGCAGTGATTATTCTCAGCCCCAGCATTTT
13	NA	NA	TRBJ1-3	TRBV5-1	CASSLRQAEPIYF	TGCGCCAGCAGCTTGAGACAGGCCGAACCGATATATTTT
17	TRBD1	NA	TRBJ1-5	TRBV7-2	CASSPLGTGGYNQPQHF	TGTGCCAGCAGCCCATTAGGGACAGGGGGTTACAATCAGCCCCAGCATTTT
13	TRBD2	NA	TRBJ2-1	TRBV2	CASKAGDYNEQFF	TGTGCCAGCAAAGCGGGAGACTACAATGAGCAGTTCTTC
19	TRBD2	NA	TRBJ2-3	TRBV5-5	CASSLLLVTSGGGTDTQYF	TGTGCCAGCAGCTTGCTTTTGGTGACTAGCGGAGGGGGCACAGATACGCAGTATTTT
14	NA	NA	TRBJ1-1	TRBV11-2	CASTNPGETTEAFF	TGTGCCAGCACCAATCCCGGGGAGACCACTGAAGCTTTCTTT
15	TRBD1	NA	TRBJ2-1	TRBV10-3	CAISEVGQGYNEQFF	TGTGCCATCAGTGAGGTGGGACAGGGGTACAATGAGCAGTTCTTC
14	NA	NA	TRBJ2-3	TRBV4-3	CASSRRSETDTQYF	TGCGCCAGCAGCCGGCGATCGGAGACAGATACGCAGTATTTT
16	TRBD2	NA	TRBJ2-2	TRBV4-3	CASSLRGGANTGELFF	TGCGCCAGCAGCCTCCGCGGGGGAGCGAACACCGGGGAGCTGTTTTTT
14	NA	NA	TRBJ2-7	TRBV2	CASKGGGNPYEQYF	TGTGCCAGCAAGGGGGGAGGTAACCCCTACGAGCAGTACTTC
19	NA	NA	TRBJ1-6	TRBV28	CASSFGSREQDSYNSPLHF	TGTGCCAGCAGTTTCGGGTCCAGGGAGCAAGACTCCTATAATTCACCCCTCCACTTT
17	NA	NA	TRBJ2-4	TRBV7-2	CASTPGGGREGGNIQYF	TGTGCCAGCACCCCCGGTGGCGGGAGAGAGGGGGGAAACATTCAGTACTTC
13	NA	NA	TRBJ1-1	TRBV5-1	CASSYQEGTEAFF	TGCGCCAGCAGCTACCAGGAGGGGACTGAAGCTTTCTTT
11	NA	once	TRBJ2-1	TRBV18	CASSSYNEQFF	TGTGCCAGCTCATCTTATAATGAGCAGTTCTTC